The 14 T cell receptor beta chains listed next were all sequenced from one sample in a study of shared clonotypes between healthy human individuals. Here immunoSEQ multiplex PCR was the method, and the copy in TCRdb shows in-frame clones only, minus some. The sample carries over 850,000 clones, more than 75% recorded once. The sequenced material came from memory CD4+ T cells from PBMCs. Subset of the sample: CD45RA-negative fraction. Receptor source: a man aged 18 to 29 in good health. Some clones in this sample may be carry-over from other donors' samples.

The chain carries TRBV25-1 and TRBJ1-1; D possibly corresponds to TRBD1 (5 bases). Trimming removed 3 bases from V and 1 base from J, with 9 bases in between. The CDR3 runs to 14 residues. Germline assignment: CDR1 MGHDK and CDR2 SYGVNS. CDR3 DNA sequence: TGTGCCAGCAGTGATCGTGGGGGGAACACTGAAGCTTTCTTT. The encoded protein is CASSDRGGNTEAFF.

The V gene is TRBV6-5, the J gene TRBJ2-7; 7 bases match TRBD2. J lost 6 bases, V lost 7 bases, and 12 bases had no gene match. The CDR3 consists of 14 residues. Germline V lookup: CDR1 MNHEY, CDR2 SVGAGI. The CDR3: CASMSPGPGGEQYF. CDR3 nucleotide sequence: TGTGCCAGCATGTCCCCGGGGCCGGGGGGCGAGCAGTACTTC.

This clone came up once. DNA of the CDR3: TGTGCCAGCAGCTTAGCCAGGTACCCAGATACGCAGTATTTT. Encoded protein: CASSLARYPDTQYF. This rearrangement joins TRBV11-3 to TRBJ2-3; D is ambiguous. V lost 1 base, J lost 4 bases, and 9 bases lay in between. This CDR3 is 14 amino acids long. Germline assignment: CDR1 SGHNT and CDR2 YENEEA.

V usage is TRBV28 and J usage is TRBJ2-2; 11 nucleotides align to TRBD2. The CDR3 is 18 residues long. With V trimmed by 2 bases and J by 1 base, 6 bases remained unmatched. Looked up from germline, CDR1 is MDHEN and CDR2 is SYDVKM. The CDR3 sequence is CASSLRVAGGGNTGELFF. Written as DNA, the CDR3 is TGTGCCAGCAGTTTACGGGTAGCGGGAGGGGGGAACACCGGGGAGCTGTTTTTT.

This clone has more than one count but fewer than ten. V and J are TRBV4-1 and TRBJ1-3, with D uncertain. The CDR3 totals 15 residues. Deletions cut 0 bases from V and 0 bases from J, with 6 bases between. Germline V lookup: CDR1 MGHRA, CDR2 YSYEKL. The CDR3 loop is CASSQDSSSGNTIYF. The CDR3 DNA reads TGCGCCAGCAGCCAAGACAGTTCCTCTGGAAACACCATATATTTT.

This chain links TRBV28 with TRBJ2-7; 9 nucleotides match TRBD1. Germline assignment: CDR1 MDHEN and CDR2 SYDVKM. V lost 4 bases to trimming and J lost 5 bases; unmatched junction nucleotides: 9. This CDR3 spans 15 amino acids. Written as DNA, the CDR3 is TGTGCCAGCAGTTCCCCGGGACAGGGTGACAACGAGCAGTACTTC. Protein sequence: CASSSPGQGDNEQYF.

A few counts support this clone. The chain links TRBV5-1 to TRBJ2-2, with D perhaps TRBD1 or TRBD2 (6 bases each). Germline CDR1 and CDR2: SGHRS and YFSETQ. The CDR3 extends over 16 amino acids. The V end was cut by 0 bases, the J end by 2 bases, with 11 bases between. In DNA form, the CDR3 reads TGCGCCAGCAGCTTGGTAGGGGGGAGTAACACCGGGGAGCTGTTTTTT. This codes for CASSLVGGSNTGELFF.

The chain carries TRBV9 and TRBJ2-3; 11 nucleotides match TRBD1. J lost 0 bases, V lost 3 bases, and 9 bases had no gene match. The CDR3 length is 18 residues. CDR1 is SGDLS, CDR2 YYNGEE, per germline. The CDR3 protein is CASSDRRTGGPSTDTQYF. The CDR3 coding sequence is TGTGCCAGCAGCGACAGGAGGACAGGGGGCCCTAGCACAGATACGCAGTATTTT.

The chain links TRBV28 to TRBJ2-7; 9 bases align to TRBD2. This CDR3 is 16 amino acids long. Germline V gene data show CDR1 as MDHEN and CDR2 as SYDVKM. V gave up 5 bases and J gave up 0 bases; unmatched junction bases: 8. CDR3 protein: CASSALLAGISYEQYF. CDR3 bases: TGTGCCAGCAGTGCCCTCCTAGCGGGAATCTCCTACGAGCAGTACTTC.

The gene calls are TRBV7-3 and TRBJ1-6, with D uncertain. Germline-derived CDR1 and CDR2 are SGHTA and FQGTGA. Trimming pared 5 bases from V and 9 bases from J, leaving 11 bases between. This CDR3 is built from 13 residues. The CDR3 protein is CASSLSEGSPLHF. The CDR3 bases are TGTGCCAGCAGCCTCTCCGAGGGTTCACCCCTCCACTTT.

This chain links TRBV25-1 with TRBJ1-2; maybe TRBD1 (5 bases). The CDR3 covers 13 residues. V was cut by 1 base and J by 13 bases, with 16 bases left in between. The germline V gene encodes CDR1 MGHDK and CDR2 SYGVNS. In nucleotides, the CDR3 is TGTGCCAGCAGTGAATCGGAAGGCAGGGTGAGCACCTTC. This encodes CASSESEGRVSTF.

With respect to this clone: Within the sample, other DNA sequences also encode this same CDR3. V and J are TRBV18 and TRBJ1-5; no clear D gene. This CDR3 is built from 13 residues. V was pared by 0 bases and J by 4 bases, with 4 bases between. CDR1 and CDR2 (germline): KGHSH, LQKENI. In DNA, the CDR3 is TGTGCCAGCTCACCACCAGGGAATCAGCCCCAGCATTTT. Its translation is CASSPPGNQPQHF. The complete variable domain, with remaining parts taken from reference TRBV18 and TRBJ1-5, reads NAGVMQNPRHLVRRRGQEARLRCSPMKGHSHVYWYRQLPEEGLKFMVYLQKENIIDESGMPKERFSAEFPKEGPSILRIQQVVRGDSAAYFCASSPPGNQPQHFGDGTRLSIL.

In nucleotides, the CDR3 is TGTGCCAGCAGCCGGGACGCTGGAGGCTACACCTTC. Translation gives CASSRDAGGYTF. The rearrangement joins TRBV7-9 to TRBJ1-2; perhaps TRBD1 as D (5 bases). Germline lookup yields CDR1 SEHNR and CDR2 FQNEAQ (reference sequence). V was pared by 5 bases and J by 8 bases, with 12 bases between. This CDR3 comprises 12 residues.

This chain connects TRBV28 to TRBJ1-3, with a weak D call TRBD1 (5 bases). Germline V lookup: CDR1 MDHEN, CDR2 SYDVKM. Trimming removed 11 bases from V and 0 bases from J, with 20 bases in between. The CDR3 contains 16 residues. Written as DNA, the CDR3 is TGTGCCTGTGGAAGGGGCAGCCTGAGCTCTGGAAACACCATATATTTT. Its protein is CACGRGSLSSGNTIYF.